A selection of T cell receptor beta chains follows, all from one sample in a study of shared clonotypes between healthy human individuals. The table came from immunoSEQ multiplex PCR; TCRdb's copy has only in-frame clones and leaves some out. The repertoire holds about 980,000 clones, with roughly 72% as singletons. Specimen: memory CD4+ T cells sorted from blood. The receptor set was obtained from a man younger than 35 in good health. The CDR3 runs from the conserved cysteine through the conserved F or W. D genes are given only for firm matches. Some rows have no size entry. The others give once, few or many, or a class for an expanded clone.

D gene	clone size	J gene	V gene	CDR3 protein	CDR3 DNA
TRBD1	NA	TRBJ2-7	TRBV28	CASGRGTASPYEQYF	TGTGCCAGTGGAAGGGGGACAGCCTCCCCCTACGAGCAGTACTTC
NA	NA	TRBJ2-1	TRBV29-1	CSVARQVYKAYNEQFF	TGCAGCGTTGCGAGACAGGTTTACAAAGCCTACAATGAGCAGTTCTTC
NA	NA	TRBJ1-1	TRBV30	CAWSVRAEAFF	TGTGCCTGGAGTGTACGCGCTGAAGCTTTCTTT
NA	NA	TRBJ2-3	TRBV10-2	CASSSSGESTDTQYF	TGCGCCAGCAGCTCGTCAGGAGAGAGCACAGATACGCAGTATTTT
NA	NA	TRBJ1-2	TRBV2	CASSEAWGNYGYTF	TGTGCCAGCAGTGAGGCTTGGGGTAACTATGGCTACACCTTC
NA	NA	TRBJ2-3	TRBV12-2	CASRLTRTDTQYF	TGTGCAAGTCGCTTAACTAGGACAGATACGCAGTATTTT
TRBD1	NA	TRBJ2-5	TRBV19	CASSQGQVGQETQYF	TGTGCCAGTAGTCAGGGACAGGTAGGACAAGAGACCCAGTACTTC
NA	few	TRBJ1-1	TRBV29-1	CSGTESEAFF	TGCAGCGGGACCGAATCTGAAGCTTTCTTT
NA	NA	TRBJ1-6	TRBV19	CASSIGISGSPLHF	TGTGCCAGTAGTATTGGCATCAGCGGGTCACCCCTCCACTTT
TRBD2	few	TRBJ2-7	TRBV4-1	CASSQDLFEAGGRREQYF	TGCGCCAGCAGCCAAGATCTATTCGAAGCGGGGGGGCGGCGCGAGCAGTACTTC
NA	NA	TRBJ2-2	TRBV6-6	CASSYRWEKAGELFF	TGTGCCAGCAGTTACAGGTGGGAGAAGGCCGGGGAGCTGTTTTTT
NA	NA	TRBJ2-4	TRBV5-1	CASSITVGQGENIQYF	TGCGCCAGCAGCATAACAGTGGGGCAGGGTGAAAACATTCAGTACTTC
NA	NA	TRBJ1-1	TRBV27	CASSFGPVGGTEAFF	TGTGCCAGCAGTTTTGGCCCCGTCGGGGGCACTGAAGCTTTCTTT
NA	NA	TRBJ2-5	TRBV5-4	CASSSRLTQETQYF	TGTGCCAGCAGCTCCCGACTGACCCAAGAGACCCAGTACTTC
NA	NA	TRBJ2-3	TRBV5-1	CASSTAGSTDTQYF	TGCGCCAGCAGTACGGCGGGGAGCACAGATACGCAGTATTTT
NA	NA	TRBJ2-7	TRBV2	CASSELIRRFWASELYSEQYF	TGTGCCAGCAGTGAATTAATCAGACGATTCTGGGCTAGCGAGTTGTATAGCGAGCAGTACTTC
TRBD1	NA	TRBJ2-5	TRBV4-1	CASSRFGTAQETQYF	TGCGCCAGCAGCCGTTTCGGGACAGCACAAGAGACCCAGTACTTC
TRBD1	NA	TRBJ1-5	TRBV6-1	CASSGQGQNQPQHF	TGTGCCAGCAGTGGTCAGGGACAGAATCAGCCCCAGCATTTT
TRBD2	NA	TRBJ2-2	TRBV6-5	CASTLAGGSGELFF	TGTGCCAGCACGCTAGCGGGAGGGTCCGGGGAGCTGTTTTTT
NA	NA	TRBJ2-3	TRBV29-1	CSARDFSHTDTQYF	TGCAGCGCCAGGGACTTTTCGCACACAGATACGCAGTATTTT
NA	few	TRBJ1-2	TRBV7-9	CASSPSQGYYGYTF	TGTGCCAGCAGCCCCAGCCAGGGATACTATGGCTACACCTTC
NA	NA	TRBJ1-3	TRBV18	CASSPMRTGNTIYF	TGTGCCAGCTCACCAATGAGGACTGGAAACACCATATATTTT
NA	NA	TRBJ2-6	TRBV7-3	CASSPRRANVLTF	TGTGCCAGCAGCCCCAGGAGGGCCAACGTCCTGACTTTC
TRBD2	once	TRBJ2-3	TRBV27	CASSAAGGRDTQYF	TGTGCCAGCAGTGCCGCGGGGGGCCGAGATACGCAGTATTTT
NA	NA	TRBJ2-2	TRBV5-6	CASIFLRGGNTGELFF	TGTGCCAGCATCTTCTTAAGGGGAGGGAACACCGGGGAGCTGTTTTTT
NA	once	TRBJ1-1	TRBV5-1	CASSLQGPTEAFF	TGCGCCAGCAGCTTGCAGGGGCCCACTGAAGCTTTCTTT
NA	NA	TRBJ2-5	TRBV18	CASSARQFQETQYF	TGTGCCAGCTCAGCACGACAGTTCCAAGAGACCCAGTACTTC
NA	NA	TRBJ2-5	TRBV30	CAWAANLEETQYF	TGTGCCTGGGCGGCAAACCTGGAAGAGACCCAGTACTTC
NA	NA	TRBJ2-3	TRBV19	CASSMAGRVNTDTQYF	TGTGCCAGTAGTATGGCAGGGAGAGTAAACACAGATACGCAGTATTTT
TRBD1	NA	TRBJ1-5	TRBV18	CASSLGTGGNQPQHF	TGTGCCAGCTCACTGGGGACAGGGGGTAATCAGCCCCAGCATTTT
NA	NA	TRBJ1-5	TRBV7-6	CASSSKLGGQPQHF	TGTGCCAGCAGCTCAAAGCTGGGGGGTCAGCCCCAGCATTTT
TRBD1	NA	TRBJ1-1	TRBV27	CASTPLDRGPNTEAFF	TGTGCCAGCACCCCCCTAGACAGGGGGCCGAACACTGAAGCTTTCTTT
TRBD1	NA	TRBJ1-2	TRBV9	CASSTPTGGASYGYTF	TGTGCCAGCAGCACCCCGACAGGGGGCGCGTCCTATGGCTACACCTTC
NA	NA	TRBJ2-7	TRBV6-1	CASSEARGGYEQYF	TGTGCCAGCAGTGAAGCGCGGGGCGGGTACGAGCAGTACTTC
NA	NA	TRBJ2-1	TRBV2	CASSAVRSYNEQFF	TGTGCCAGCAGTGCAGTTAGATCCTACAATGAGCAGTTCTTC
TRBD2	once	TRBJ2-5	TRBV9	CASSVAPGLAGGSETQYF	TGTGCCAGCAGCGTAGCCCCGGGACTAGCGGGGGGGTCGGAGACCCAGTACTTC
NA	NA	TRBJ2-3	TRBV10-1	CASSEGMGRKRPDTQYF	TGCGCCAGCAGTGAGGGCATGGGGAGGAAACGACCGGATACGCAGTATTTT
NA	NA	TRBJ1-6	TRBV28	CASKGRGYSPLHF	TGTGCCAGCAAGGGACGGGGATATTCACCCCTCCACTTT
NA	few	TRBJ1-6	TRBV6-1	CASNPARANSPLHF	TGTGCCAGCAATCCGGCCAGAGCCAATTCACCCCTCCACTTT
TRBD2	NA	TRBJ2-1	TRBV7-2	CASSLAGTSAYNEQFF	TGTGCCAGCAGCTTAGCCGGGACTAGCGCCTACAATGAGCAGTTCTTC
TRBD1	NA	TRBJ2-5	TRBV7-3	CASSRQGDAQETQYF	TGTGCCAGCAGTCGACAGGGGGATGCCCAAGAGACCCAGTACTTC
NA	NA	TRBJ1-4	TRBV30	CAWSEVNEKLFF	TGTGCCTGGAGTGAGGTTAATGAAAAACTGTTTTTT
TRBD2	once	TRBJ2-3	TRBV2	CASSDGAGGWIDTQYF	TGTGCCAGCAGTGACGGGGCGGGAGGGTGGATAGATACGCAGTATTTT
NA	NA	TRBJ2-7	TRBV18	CASSQNSLSYEQYF	TGTGCCAGCTCACAGAACAGCCTCTCCTACGAGCAGTACTTC
TRBD2	NA	TRBJ2-2	TRBV2	CASRGLAGSTGELFF	TGTGCCAGCAGAGGACTAGCGGGAAGCACCGGGGAGCTGTTTTTT
NA	NA	TRBJ1-4	TRBV4-2	CASSLGQVNEKLFF	TGTGCCAGCAGCCTCGGGCAGGTCAATGAAAAACTGTTTTTT
NA	NA	TRBJ2-3	TRBV28	CASSTQRAFTGTQYF	TGTGCCAGCAGTACTCAGCGGGCCTTCACAGGTACGCAGTATTTT
NA	NA	TRBJ2-1	TRBV5-5	CASSLGAEQFF	TGTGCCAGCAGTTTGGGGGCTGAGCAGTTCTTC
TRBD2	NA	TRBJ2-7	TRBV28	CASSLGTPGAGGSHEQYF	TGTGCCAGCAGTTTAGGGACTCCGGGAGCGGGGGGTTCCCACGAGCAGTACTTC
NA	NA	TRBJ1-2	TRBV5-4	CASSLPQSYGYTF	TGTGCCAGCAGCTTGCCTCAGTCCTATGGCTACACCTTC
NA	NA	TRBJ1-2	TRBV19	CASSAKGRLYGYTF	TGTGCCAGTAGTGCGAAAGGGAGGCTCTATGGCTACACCTTC
TRBD1	NA	TRBJ2-7	TRBV28	CASSSPGQGMDEQYF	TGTGCCAGCAGTTCCCCGGGACAGGGGATGGACGAGCAGTACTTC
NA	NA	TRBJ1-6	TRBV18	CASSATGQNSPLHF	TGTGCCAGCTCAGCGACAGGTCAGAATTCACCCCTCCACTTT